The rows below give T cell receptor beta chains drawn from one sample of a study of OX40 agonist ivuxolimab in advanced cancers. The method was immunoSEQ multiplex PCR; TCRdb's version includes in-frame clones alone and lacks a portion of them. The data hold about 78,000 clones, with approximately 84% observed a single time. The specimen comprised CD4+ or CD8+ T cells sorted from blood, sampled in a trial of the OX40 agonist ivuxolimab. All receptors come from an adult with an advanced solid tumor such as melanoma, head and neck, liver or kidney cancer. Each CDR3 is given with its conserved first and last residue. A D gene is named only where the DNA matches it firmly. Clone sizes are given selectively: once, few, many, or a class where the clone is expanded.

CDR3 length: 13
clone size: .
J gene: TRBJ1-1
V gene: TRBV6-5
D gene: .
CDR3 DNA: TGTGCCAGCAACCGGGACGGCAACACTGAAGCTTTCTTT
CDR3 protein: CASNRDGNTEAFF

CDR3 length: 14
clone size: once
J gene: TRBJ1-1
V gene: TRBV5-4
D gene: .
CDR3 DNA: TGTGCCAGCAGCTCCAGTATTATGAACACTGAAGCTTTCTTT
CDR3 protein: CASSSSIMNTEAFF

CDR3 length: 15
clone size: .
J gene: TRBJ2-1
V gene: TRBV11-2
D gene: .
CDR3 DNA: TGTGCCAGCAGCTTAGTTGCGAGCTCCTACAATGAGCAGTTCTTC
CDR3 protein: CASSLVASSYNEQFF

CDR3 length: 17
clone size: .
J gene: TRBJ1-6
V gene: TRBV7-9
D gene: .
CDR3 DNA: TGTGCCAGCAGCTTAAGGGACGGAAGCTCCTATAATTCACCCCTCCACTTT
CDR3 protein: CASSLRDGSSYNSPLHF

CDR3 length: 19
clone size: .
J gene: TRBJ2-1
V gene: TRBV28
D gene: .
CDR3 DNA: TGTGCCAGCAGTACCCACAGGGGTACGTATCGGGGGAGGGCGGATGAGCAGTTCTTC
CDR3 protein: CASSTHRGTYRGRADEQFF

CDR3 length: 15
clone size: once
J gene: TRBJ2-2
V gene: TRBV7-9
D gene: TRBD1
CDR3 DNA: TGTGCCAGCAGCAGAAGACAGGGCCTAACCGGGGAGCTGTTTTTT
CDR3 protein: CASSRRQGLTGELFF

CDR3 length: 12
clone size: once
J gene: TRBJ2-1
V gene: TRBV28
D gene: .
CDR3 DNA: TGTGCCAGCAGTCAAGGGGCCAGGCCCCGGTTCTTC
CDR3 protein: CASSQGARPRFF

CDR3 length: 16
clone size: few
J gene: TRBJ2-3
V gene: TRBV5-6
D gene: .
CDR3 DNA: TGTGCCAGCAGCTCGCGGTTGAGGGCTAGCACAGATACGCAGTATTTT
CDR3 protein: CASSSRLRASTDTQYF

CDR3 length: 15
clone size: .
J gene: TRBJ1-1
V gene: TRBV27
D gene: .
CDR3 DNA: TGTGCCAGCAGAGTTCGGACAGCGATAGGCACTGAAGCTTTCTTT
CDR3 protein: CASRVRTAIGTEAFF

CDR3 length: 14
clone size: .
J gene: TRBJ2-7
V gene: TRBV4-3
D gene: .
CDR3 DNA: TGCGCCAGCAGCCAAGGATTTTTCTCCTACGAGCAGTACTTC
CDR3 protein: CASSQGFFSYEQYF

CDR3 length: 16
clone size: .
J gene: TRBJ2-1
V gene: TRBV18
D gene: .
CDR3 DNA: TGTGCCAGCTCACTCTTCTGGGGCGCGAAAGACAATGAGCAGTTCTTC
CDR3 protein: CASSLFWGAKDNEQFF

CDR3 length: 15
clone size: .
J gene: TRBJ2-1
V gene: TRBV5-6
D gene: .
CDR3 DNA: TGTGCCAGCAGCTTGGTATGGGCCTCCTACAATGAGCAGTTCTTC
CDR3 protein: CASSLVWASYNEQFF

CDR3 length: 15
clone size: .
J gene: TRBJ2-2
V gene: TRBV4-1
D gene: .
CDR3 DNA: TGCGCCAGCAGCCAAGGGGCCCAGGTGGCCGGGGAGCTGTTTTTT
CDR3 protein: CASSQGAQVAGELFF

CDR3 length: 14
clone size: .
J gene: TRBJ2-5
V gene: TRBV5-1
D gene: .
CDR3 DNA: TGCGCCAGCAGCTTGGGCGGGGAGCGGGAGACCCAGTACTTC
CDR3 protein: CASSLGGERETQYF

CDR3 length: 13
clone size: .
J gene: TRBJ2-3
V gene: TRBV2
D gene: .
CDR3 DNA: TGTGCCAGCAGTGCGGACACAACAGATACGCAGTATTTT
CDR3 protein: CASSADTTDTQYF

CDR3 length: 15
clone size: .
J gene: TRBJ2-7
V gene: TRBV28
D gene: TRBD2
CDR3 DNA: TGTGCCAGCAGTTCCATAGCGGGAGTAATCCACGAGCAGTACTTC
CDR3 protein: CASSSIAGVIHEQYF

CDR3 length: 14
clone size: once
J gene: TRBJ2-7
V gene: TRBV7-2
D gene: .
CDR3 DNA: TGTGCCAGCAGTCATGACAGGAGCTCCTACGAGCAGTACTTC
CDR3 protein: CASSHDRSSYEQYF

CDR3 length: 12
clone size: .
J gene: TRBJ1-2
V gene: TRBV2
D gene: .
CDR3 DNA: TGTGCCAGGAGGGGAACAGTCTGGGGCTACACCTTC
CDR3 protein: CARRGTVWGYTF

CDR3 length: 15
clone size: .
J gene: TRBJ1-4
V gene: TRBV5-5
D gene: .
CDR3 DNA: TGTGCCAGCAGACAAACCGGGGTGAGCGATGAAAAACTGTTTTTT
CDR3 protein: CASRQTGVSDEKLFF

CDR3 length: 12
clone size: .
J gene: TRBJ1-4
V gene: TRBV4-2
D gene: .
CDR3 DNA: TGTGCCAGCAGCCAAGCCGCCGAAAAACTGTTTTTT
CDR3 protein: CASSQAAEKLFF

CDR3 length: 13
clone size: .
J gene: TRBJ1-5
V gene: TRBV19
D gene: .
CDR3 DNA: TGTGCCAGTAGTAGGGGGGCCCATCAGCCCCAGCATTTT
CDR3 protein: CASSRGAHQPQHF

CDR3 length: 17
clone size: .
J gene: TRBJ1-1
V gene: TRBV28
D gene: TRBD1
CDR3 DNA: TGTGCCAGCAGTTCCGTGACAGGGGGCAGCAGGAACACTGAAGCTTTCTTT
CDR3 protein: CASSSVTGGSRNTEAFF

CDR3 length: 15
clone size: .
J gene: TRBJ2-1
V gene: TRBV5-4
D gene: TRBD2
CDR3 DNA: TGTGCCAGCAGAACCGGGACTAGCGGGAGTGGAGAGCAGTTCTTC
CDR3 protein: CASRTGTSGSGEQFF

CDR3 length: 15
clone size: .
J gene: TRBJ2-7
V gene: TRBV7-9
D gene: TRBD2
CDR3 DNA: TGTGCCAGCGGACACGGACTAGCGGGAACCTACGAGCAGTACTTC
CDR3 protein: CASGHGLAGTYEQYF

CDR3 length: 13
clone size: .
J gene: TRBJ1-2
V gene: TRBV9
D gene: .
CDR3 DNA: TGTGCCAGCAGCCCGCGGGTATCGGGAGGCTACACCTTC
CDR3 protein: CASSPRVSGGYTF

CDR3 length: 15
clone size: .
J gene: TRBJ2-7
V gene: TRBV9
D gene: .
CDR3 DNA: TGTGCCAGCCCCCCCGGGACTCCAAATTCCTACGAGCAGTACTTC
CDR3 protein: CASPPGTPNSYEQYF

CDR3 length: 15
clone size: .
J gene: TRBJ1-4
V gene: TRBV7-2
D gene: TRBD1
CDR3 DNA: TGTGCCAGCAGCCTAGGACAGGGTTCAGGTGAAAAACTGTTTTTT
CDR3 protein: CASSLGQGSGEKLFF

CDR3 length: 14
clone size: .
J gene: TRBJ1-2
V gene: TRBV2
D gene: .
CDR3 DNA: TGTGCCAGCAGCCCCCCGTTGGGGGACTATGGCTACACCTTC
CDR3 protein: CASSPPLGDYGYTF

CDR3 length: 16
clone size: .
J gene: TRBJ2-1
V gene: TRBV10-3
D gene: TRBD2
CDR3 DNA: TGTGCCATCATGACCGGACTAGCGGGGGGTAACAATGAGCAGTTCTTC
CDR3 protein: CAIMTGLAGGNNEQFF

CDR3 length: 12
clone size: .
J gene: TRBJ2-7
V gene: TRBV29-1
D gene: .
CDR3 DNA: TGCAGCGTTACGACTCCTCCCTACGAGCAGTACTTC
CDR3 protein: CSVTTPPYEQYF

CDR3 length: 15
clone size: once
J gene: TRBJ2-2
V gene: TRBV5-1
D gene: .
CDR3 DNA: TGCGCCAGCAGCCCCGGGGCCGTAAACACCGGGGAGCTGTTTTTT
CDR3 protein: CASSPGAVNTGELFF

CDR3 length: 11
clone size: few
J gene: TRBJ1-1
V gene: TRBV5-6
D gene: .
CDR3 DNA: TGTGCCAGCAGCTTCGGAAGTTTGGCTTTCTTT
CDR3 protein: CASSFGSLAFF

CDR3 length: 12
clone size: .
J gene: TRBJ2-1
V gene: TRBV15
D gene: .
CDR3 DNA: TGTGCCACCAGCAGGTTTGGTAGTGAGCAGTTCTTC
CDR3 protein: CATSRFGSEQFF

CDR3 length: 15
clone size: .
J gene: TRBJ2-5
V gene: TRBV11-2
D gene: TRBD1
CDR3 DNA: TGTGCCAGCAGCCCGGGACAGGGGGCTGAAGAGACCCAGTACTTC
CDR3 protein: CASSPGQGAEETQYF

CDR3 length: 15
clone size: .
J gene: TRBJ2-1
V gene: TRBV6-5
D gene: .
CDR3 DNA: TGTGCCAGCAGTTCCCCCGGGACACACTACAATGAGCAGTTCTTC
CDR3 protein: CASSSPGTHYNEQFF

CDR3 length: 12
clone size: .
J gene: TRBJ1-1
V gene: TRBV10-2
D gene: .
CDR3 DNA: TGCGCCAGCCGGGAGGGGAACACTGAAGCTTTCTTT
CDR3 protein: CASREGNTEAFF

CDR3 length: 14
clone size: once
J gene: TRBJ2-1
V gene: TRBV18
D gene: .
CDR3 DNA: TGTGCCAGCTCACCACCAGCTACCTACAATGAGCAGTTCTTC
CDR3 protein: CASSPPATYNEQFF

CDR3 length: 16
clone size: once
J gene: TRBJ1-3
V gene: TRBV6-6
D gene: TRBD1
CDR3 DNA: TGTGCCAGCAGTTCCTTACCGGGACAGGGGACAGACACCATATATTTT
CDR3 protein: CASSSLPGQGTDTIYF

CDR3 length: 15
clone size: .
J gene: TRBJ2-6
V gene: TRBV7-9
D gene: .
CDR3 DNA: TGTGCCAGCAGCTTAGGACCTTCTGGGGCCAACGTCCTGACTTTC
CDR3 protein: CASSLGPSGANVLTF

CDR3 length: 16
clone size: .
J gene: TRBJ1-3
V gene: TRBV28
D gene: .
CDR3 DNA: TGTGCCAGCAGTCGAGGGACAATTCTTACTGGAAACACCATATATTTT
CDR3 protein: CASSRGTILTGNTIYF

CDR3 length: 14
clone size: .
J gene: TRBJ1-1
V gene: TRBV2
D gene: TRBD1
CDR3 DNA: TGTGCCAGCACCCGAGCAGGGGGCTACACTGAAGCTTTCTTT
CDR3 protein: CASTRAGGYTEAFF

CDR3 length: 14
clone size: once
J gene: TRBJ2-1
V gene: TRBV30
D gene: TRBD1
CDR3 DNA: TGTGCCTGGAGTCTCAGGGGGTTCTACAATGAGCAGTTCTTC
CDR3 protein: CAWSLRGFYNEQFF

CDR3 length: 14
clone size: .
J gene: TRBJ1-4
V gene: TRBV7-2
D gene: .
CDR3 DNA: TGTGCCAGCAGCCCAGCAGGGACGTTTGAAAAACTGTTTTTT
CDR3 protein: CASSPAGTFEKLFF

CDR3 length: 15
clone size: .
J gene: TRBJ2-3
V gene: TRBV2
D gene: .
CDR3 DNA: TGTGCCAGCAGTGAACAGTCGACTAGCACAGATACGCAGTATTTT
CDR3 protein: CASSEQSTSTDTQYF

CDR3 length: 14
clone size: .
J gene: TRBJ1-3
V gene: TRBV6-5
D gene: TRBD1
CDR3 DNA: TGTGCCAGCAGTTTGGGGACAGGGGTAAACACCATATATTTT
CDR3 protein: CASSLGTGVNTIYF

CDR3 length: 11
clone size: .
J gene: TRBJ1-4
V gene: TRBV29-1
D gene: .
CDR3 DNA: TGCAGCGGGGGCCTAAATGAAAAACTGTTTTTT
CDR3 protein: CSGGLNEKLFF